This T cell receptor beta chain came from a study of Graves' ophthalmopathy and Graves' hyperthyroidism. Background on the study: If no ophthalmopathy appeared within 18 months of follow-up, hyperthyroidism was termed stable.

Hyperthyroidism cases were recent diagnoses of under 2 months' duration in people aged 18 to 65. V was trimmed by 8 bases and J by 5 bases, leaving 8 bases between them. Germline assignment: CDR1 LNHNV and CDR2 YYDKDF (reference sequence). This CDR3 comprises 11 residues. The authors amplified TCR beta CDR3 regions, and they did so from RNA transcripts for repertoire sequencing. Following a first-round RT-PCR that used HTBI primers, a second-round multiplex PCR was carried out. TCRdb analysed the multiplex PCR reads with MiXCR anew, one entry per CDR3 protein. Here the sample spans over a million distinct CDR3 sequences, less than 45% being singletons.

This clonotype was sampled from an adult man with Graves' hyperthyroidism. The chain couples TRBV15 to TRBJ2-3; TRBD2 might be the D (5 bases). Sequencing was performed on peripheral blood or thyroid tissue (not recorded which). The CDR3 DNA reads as TGTGCCACCGAAGAGGGAGATACGCAGTATTTT. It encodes CATEEGDTQYF. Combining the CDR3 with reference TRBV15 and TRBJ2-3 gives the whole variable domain DAMVIQNPRYQVTQFGKPVTLSCSQTLNHNVMYWYQQKSSQAPKLLFHYYDKDFNNEADTPDNFQSRRPNTSFCFLDIRSPGLGDTAMYLCATEEGDTQYFGPGTRLTVL.